This section outlines one T cell receptor (beta chain) sequence together with its context. Using immunoSEQ multiplex PCR, the repertoire was profiled, and TCRdb retains in-frame clones only, with some absent. The sample holds 250,000 or so clones; over 80% are singletons and the top ten take 5% to 8%. This specimen belongs to a study of blood T cell repertoires in COVID-19. Study details: T cells, B-cell-depleted T cells, or PBMCs provided the cDNA or gDNA that served as material.

The sequencing sample was made of peripheral blood. The clonotype originates from a woman in her fifties or sixties with active or convalescent COVID-19.

The CDR3 sequence: CASTRLSTDTQYF. The CDR3 DNA reads as TGTGCCAGCACGAGGTTAAGCACAGATACGCAGTATTTT. The chain recombines TRBV28 with TRBJ2-3, with D unclear. CDR1 and CDR2 from the germline V gene are MDHEN and SYDVKM. This CDR3 has 13 residues. V was trimmed by 7 bases and J by 0 bases, leaving 8 bases between them.